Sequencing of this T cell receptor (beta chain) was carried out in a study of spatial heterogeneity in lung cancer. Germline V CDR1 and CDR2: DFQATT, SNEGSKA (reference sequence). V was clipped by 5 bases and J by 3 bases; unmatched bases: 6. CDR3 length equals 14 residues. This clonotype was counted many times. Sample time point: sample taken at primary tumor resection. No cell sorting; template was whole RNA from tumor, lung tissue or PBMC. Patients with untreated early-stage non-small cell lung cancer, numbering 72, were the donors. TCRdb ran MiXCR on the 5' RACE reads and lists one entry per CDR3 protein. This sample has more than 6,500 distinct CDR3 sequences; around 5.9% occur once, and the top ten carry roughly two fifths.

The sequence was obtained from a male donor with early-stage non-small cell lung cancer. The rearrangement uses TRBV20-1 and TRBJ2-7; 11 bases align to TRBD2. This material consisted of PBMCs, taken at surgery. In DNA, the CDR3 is TGCAGTGCTCCGGGACTAGCGGAAAACTACGAGCAGTACTTC. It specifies CSAPGLAENYEQYF.